This T cell receptor beta chain comes out of a study of beta chain features in type 1 diabetes. Expressed TCRB transcripts were sequenced because the isolated RNA had all been reverse transcribed beforehand. Assay: immunoSEQ multiplex PCR; the TCRdb copy retains only in-frame clones and omits some. The repertoire holds hundreds of thousands of clones, around 15% seen once, with approximately 0.039% in the top ten. Germline CDR1 is MNHEY and CDR2 is SVGAGI. The CDR3 has 15 amino acids. Trimming shortened V by 0 bases and J by 1 base, and 9 bases separated the two germline ends. Comment on this clone: Its specificity is unknown.

Study outcomes and limitations: Because the template was cDNA, high-expressing cells might be over-represented. Shorter TCRB CDR3s, moderately but significantly so, marked every one of the four CD4+ subsets in Type 1 diabetes patients.

The authors took one heparinised blood draw, averaging approximately 120 mL, from each donor. Based on CD45RO/CCR7/CD25/CD127/CD95/CD27, CD4+ regulatory, stem cell-like memory, naive and central memory cells were sorted. The V call is TRBV6-5, the J call TRBJ1-1; D gene unclear. Sequenced: naive CD4+ T cells from blood. The TCR comes from a man younger than 35 with type 1 diabetes. CDR3: CASSYSGAGNTEAFF. DNA of the CDR3: TGTGCCAGCAGTTACTCAGGTGCAGGGAACACTGAAGCTTTCTTT.